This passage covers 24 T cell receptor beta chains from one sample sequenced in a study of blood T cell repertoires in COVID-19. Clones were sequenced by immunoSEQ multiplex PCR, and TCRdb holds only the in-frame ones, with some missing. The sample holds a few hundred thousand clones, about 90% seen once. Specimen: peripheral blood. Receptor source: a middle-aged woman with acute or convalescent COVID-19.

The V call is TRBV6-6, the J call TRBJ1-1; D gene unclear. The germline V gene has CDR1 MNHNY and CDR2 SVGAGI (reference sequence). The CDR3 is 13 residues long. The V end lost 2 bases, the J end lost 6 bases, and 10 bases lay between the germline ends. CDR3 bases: TGTGCCAGCAGTTACGCGGGGAGGGCTGAAGCTTTCTTT. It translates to CASSYAGRAEAFF.

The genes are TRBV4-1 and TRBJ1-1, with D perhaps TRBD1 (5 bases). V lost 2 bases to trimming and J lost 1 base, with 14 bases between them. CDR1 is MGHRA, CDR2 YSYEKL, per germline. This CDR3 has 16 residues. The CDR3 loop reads CASSQPLEGPNTEAFF. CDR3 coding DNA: TGCGCCAGCAGCCAACCTTTGGAGGGGCCGAACACTGAAGCTTTCTTT.

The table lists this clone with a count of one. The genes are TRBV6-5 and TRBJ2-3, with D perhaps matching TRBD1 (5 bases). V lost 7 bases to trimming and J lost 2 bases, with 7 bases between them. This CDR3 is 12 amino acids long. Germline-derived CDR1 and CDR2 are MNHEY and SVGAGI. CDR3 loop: CASNRITDTQYF. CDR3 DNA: TGTGCCAGCAACAGGATCACAGATACGCAGTATTTT.

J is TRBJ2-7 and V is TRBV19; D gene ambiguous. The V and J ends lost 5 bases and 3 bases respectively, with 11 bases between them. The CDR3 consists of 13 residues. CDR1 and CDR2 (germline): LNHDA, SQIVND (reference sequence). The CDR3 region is CASSPSGGYEQYV. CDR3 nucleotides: TGTGCCAGTAGTCCTTCCGGCGGCTACGAGCAGTACGTC.

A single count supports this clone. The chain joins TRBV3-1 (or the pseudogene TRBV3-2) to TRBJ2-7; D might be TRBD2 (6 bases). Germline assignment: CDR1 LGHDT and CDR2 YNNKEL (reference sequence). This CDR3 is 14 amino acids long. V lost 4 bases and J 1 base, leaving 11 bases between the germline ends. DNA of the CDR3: TGTGCCAGCAGCCTTGGGACTGGGTCCTACGAGCAGTACGTC. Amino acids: CASSLGTGSYEQYV.

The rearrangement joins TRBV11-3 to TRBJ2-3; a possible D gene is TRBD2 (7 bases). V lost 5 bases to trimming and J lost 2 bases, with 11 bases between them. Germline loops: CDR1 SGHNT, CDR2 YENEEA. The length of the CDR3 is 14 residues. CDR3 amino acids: CASSRGGPTDTQYF. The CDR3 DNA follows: TGTGCCAGCAGCCGCGGGGGCCCCACAGATACGCAGTATTTT.

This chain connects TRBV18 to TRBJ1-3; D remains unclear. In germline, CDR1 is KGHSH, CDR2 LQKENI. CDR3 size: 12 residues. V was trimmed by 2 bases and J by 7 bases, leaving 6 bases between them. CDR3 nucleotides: TGTGCCAGCTCACCAATGGAGAACACCATATATTTT. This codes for CASSPMENTIYF.

The CDR3 is CASSFGLAGYDNEQFF. DNA for the CDR3: TGTGCCAGCAGCTTTGGACTAGCGGGATACGACAATGAGCAGTTCTTC. This chain connects TRBV13 to TRBJ2-1, with 12 positions matching TRBD2. The CDR3 runs 16 residues. Germline V gene sequence: CDR1 PRHDT, CDR2 FYEKMQ (reference sequence). V was clipped by 3 bases and J by 5 bases; unmatched bases: 5.

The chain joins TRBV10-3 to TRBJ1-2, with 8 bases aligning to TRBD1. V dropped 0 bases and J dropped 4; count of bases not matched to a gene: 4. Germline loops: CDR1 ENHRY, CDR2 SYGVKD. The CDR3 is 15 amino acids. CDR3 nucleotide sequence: TGTGCCATCAGTGAGTCACCTGGACAGGGCTATGGCTACACCTTC. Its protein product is CAISESPGQGYGYTF.

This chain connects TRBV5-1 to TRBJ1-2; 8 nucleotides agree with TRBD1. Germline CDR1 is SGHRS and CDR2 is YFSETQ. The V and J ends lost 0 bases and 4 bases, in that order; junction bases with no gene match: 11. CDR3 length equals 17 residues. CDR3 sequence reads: CASSLGQGYEWIYGYTF. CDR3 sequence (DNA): TGCGCCAGCAGCTTGGGACAGGGGTATGAGTGGATCTATGGCTACACCTTC. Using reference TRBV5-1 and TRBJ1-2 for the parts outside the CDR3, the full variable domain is KAGVTQTPRYLIKTRGQQVTLSCSPISGHRSVSWYQQTPGQGLQFLFEYFSETQRNKGNFPGRFSGRQFSNSRSEMNVSTLELGDSALYLCASSLGQGYEWIYGYTFGSGTRLTVV.

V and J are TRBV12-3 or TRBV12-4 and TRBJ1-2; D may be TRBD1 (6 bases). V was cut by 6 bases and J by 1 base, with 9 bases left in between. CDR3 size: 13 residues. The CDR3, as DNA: TGTGCCAGCAGAGACAGGAATAACTATGGCTACACCTTC. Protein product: CASRDRNNYGYTF.

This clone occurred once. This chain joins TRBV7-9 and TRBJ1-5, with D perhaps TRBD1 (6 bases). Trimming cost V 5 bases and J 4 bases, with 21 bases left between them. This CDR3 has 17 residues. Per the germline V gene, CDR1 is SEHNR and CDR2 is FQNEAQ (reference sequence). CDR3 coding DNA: TGTGCCAGCAGCCCCCAAACCCGGGGGGGCATGAATCAGCCCCAGCATTTT. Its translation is CASSPQTRGGMNQPQHF.

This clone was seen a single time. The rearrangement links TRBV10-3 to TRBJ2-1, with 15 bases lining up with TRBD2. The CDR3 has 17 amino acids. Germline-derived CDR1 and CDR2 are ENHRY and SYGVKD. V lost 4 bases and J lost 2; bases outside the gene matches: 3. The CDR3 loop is CAISARTSGGAYNEQFF. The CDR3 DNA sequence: TGTGCCATCAGTGCCCGGACTAGCGGGGGGGCCTACAATGAGCAGTTCTTC.

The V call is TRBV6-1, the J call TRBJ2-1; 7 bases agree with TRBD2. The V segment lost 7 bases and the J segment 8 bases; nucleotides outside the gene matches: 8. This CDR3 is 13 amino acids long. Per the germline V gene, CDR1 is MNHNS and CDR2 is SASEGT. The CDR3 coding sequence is TGTGCCAGCAAGGCGGGGGATAAAGATGAGCAGTTCTTC. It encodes CASKAGDKDEQFF.

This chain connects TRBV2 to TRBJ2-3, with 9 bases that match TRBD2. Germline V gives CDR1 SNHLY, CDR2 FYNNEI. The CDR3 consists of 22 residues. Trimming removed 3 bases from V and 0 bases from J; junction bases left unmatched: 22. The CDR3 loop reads CASSDPPTGFSGGVASTDTQYF. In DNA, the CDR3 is TGTGCCAGCAGTGACCCGCCTACAGGATTTAGCGGGGGAGTCGCTAGCACAGATACGCAGTATTTT.

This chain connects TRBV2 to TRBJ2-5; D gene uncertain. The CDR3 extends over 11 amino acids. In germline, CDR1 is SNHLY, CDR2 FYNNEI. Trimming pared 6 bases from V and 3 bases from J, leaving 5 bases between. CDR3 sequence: CASSPEETQYF. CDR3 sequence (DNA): TGTGCCAGCAGCCCAGAAGAGACCCAGTACTTC.

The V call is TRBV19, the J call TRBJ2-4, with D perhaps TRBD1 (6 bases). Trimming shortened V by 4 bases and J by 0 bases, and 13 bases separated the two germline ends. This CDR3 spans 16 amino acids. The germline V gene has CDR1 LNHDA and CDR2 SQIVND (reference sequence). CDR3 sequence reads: CASSNATGLAKNIQYF. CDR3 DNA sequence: TGTGCCAGTAGTAACGCGACAGGACTAGCCAAAAACATTCAGTACTTC.

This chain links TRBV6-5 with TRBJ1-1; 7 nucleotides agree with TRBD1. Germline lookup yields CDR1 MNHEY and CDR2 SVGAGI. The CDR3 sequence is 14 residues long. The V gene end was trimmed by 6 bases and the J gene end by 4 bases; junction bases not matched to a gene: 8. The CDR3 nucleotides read TGTGCCAGCAGCGTGCGACAGGGTCGCACTGAAGCTTTCTTT. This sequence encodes CASSVRQGRTEAFF.

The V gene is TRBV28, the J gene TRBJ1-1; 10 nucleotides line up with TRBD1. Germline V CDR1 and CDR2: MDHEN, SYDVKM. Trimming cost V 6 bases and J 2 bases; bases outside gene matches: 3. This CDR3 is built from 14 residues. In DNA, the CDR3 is TGTGCCAGCAGGACAGGGGGCCCTAACACTGAAGCTTTCTTT. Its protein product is CASRTGGPNTEAFF.

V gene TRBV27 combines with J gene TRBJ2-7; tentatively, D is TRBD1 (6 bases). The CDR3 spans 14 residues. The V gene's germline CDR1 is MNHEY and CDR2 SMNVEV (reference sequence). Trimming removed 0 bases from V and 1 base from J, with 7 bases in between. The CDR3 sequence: CASSLSTGSYEQYV. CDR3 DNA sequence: TGTGCCAGCAGTTTATCCACAGGGTCCTACGAGCAGTACGTC.

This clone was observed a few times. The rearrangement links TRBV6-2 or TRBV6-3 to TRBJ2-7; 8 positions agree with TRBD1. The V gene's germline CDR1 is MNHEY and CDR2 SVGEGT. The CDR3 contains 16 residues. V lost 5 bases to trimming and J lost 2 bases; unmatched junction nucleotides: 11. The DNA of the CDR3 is TGTGCCAGCAGTGATTCGACAGGGGATGGGGCCTACGAGCAGTACGTC. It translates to CASSDSTGDGAYEQYV.

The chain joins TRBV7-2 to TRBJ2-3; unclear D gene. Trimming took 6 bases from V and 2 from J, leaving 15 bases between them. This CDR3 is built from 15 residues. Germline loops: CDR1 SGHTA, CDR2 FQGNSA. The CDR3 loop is CASRYRAIDTDTQYF. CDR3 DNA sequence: TGTGCCAGCAGGTACCGTGCGATTGACACAGATACGCAGTATTTT.

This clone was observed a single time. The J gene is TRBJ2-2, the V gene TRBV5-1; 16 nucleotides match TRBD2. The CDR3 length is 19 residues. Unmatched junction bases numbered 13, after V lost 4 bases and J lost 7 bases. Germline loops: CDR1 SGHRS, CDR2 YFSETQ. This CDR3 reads CASSPGTSGGATPGGELFF. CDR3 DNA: TGCGCCAGCAGCCCCGGGACTAGCGGGGGGGCGACCCCTGGCGGGGAGCTGTTTTTT. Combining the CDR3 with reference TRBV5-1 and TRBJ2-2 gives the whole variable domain KAGVTQTPRYLIKTRGQQVTLSCSPISGHRSVSWYQQTPGQGLQFLFEYFSETQRNKGNFPGRFSGRQFSNSRSEMNVSTLELGDSALYLCASSPGTSGGATPGGELFFGEGSRLTVL.

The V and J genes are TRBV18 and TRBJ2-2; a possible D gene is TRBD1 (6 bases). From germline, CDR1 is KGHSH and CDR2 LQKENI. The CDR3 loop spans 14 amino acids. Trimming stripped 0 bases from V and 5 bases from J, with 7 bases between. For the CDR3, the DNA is TGTGCCAGCTCACCACCGAGGGGGACCGGGGAGCTGTTTTTT. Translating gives CASSPPRGTGELFF.